This passage covers 14 T cell receptor beta chains from one sample sequenced in a study of CXCR3-negative and CXCR3-positive naive CD8 T cells. Study results and caveats: More hydrophobic TRB CDR3s were found in CXCR3-positive naive cells than in CXCR3-negative naive cells.

The study made its TRB cDNA libraries by 5' RACE, adding UMI labels. TCRdb re-analyzed the 5' RACE reads; it lists each CDR3 protein once, without DNA. The sample totals around 110,000 distinct CDR3 sequences. No cognate antigen is known for these TCRs. Sequencing was carried out using naive CXCR3+ CD8+ T cells from blood. Noted subset: CD45RO-CCR7+CD27+CD95- naive CD8+ T cells expressing CXCR3 (TNR3+). Receptors originate from a human donor in good health. Some clones in this sample may be carry-over from other donors' samples.

CDR3: CASSLARGLINEQFF. The rearrangement uses TRBV7-6 and TRBJ2-1; TCRdb lists TRBD1, though no DNA is available to test this call. Germline V CDR1 and CDR2: SGHVS, FNYEAQ. The CDR3 covers 15 residues.

The rearrangement uses TRBV5-1 and TRBJ1-2. The CDR3 loop spans 13 amino acids. Germline lookup yields CDR1 SGHRS and CDR2 YFSETQ. The chain's CDR3 is CASSLGAPAGYTF.

The chain joins TRBV6-5 to TRBJ1-1; checking the TCRdb D call of TRBD1 is not possible without DNA. The CDR3 spans 15 residues. Germline V lookup: CDR1 MNHEY, CDR2 SVGAGI. CDR3 sequence reads: CASTSGVGLNTEAFF.

V is TRBV10-3 and J is TRBJ2-1; the TCRdb call, TRBD1, lacks DNA for checking. In germline, CDR1 is ENHRY, CDR2 SYGVKD. The CDR3 has 13 amino acids. CDR3 amino acids: CAIRGQGDNEQFF.

V usage is TRBV7-2 and J usage is TRBJ2-1; there is no DNA to check the TCRdb D call of TRBD1. Germline V gene data show CDR1 as SGHTA and CDR2 as FQGNSA. The CDR3 runs to 14 residues. The CDR3 region is CASTHGGSLSEQFF. The full variable domain, in which reference TRBV7-2 and TRBJ2-1 provide the parts outside the CDR3, is GAGVSQSPSNKVTEKGKDVELRCDPISGHTALYWYRQSLGQGLEFLIYFQGNSAPDKSGLPSDRFSAERTGGSVSTLTIQRTQQEDSAVYLCASTHGGSLSEQFFGPGTRLTVL.

CDR3 sequence reads: CSVVTDFYEQYF. The chain combines TRBV29-1 with TRBJ2-7. The germline V gene encodes CDR1 SQVTM and CDR2 ANQGSEA. The CDR3 consists of 12 residues.

The rearrangement links TRBV5-1 to TRBJ2-7; TCRdb lists TRBD1, though no DNA is available to test this call. The length of the CDR3 is 15 residues. Germline CDR1 reads SGHRS; CDR2 reads YFSETQ. The CDR3 reads CASSTTGTESYEQYF.

The chain carries TRBV27 and TRBJ2-7; TCRdb returns TRBD2, unconfirmable since there is no DNA. The CDR3 runs to 16 residues. CDR1 MNHEY and CDR2 SMNVEV come from the germline V gene (reference sequence). Here the CDR3 reads CASSSPLAGDQYEQYF.

The chain couples TRBV12-3 or TRBV12-4 to TRBJ2-7; the TRBD2 assignment by TCRdb is unverifiable without DNA. The CDR3 runs 17 residues. This chain's CDR3 is CASSGGSGFAEMYEQYF.

The chain employs TRBV6-5 and TRBJ2-3; TCRdb designates TRBD1, a call that cannot be tested without DNA. Germline V gene sequence: CDR1 MNHEY, CDR2 SVGAGI. The CDR3 contains 16 residues. The CDR3 reads CASSYKGGGKLDTQYF.

This chain joins TRBV6-5 and TRBJ1-2; TCRdb gives TRBD1 as the D gene, but with no DNA this cannot be confirmed. CDR3 size: 18 residues. CDR1 and CDR2 from the germline V gene are MNHEY and SVGAGI. The CDR3 here is CASSPSAKTPTGGYGYTF.

This rearrangement joins TRBV5-6 to TRBJ2-1. The germline V gene encodes CDR1 SGHDT and CDR2 YYEEEE. CDR3 length equals 12 residues. The CDR3 here is CASSWGDNEQFF.

This chain joins TRBV29-1 and TRBJ2-5; absent DNA, TCRdb's TRBD2 call cannot be checked. The CDR3 consists of 13 residues. Per germline, CDR1 SQVTM and CDR2 ANQGSEA. CDR3: CSVEGLAEETQYF.

The chain employs TRBV6-2 or TRBV6-3 and TRBJ1-5. Germline V CDR1 and CDR2: MNHEY, SVGEGT. This CDR3 is built from 15 residues. The CDR3 sequence: CASSFRWGADQPQHF.